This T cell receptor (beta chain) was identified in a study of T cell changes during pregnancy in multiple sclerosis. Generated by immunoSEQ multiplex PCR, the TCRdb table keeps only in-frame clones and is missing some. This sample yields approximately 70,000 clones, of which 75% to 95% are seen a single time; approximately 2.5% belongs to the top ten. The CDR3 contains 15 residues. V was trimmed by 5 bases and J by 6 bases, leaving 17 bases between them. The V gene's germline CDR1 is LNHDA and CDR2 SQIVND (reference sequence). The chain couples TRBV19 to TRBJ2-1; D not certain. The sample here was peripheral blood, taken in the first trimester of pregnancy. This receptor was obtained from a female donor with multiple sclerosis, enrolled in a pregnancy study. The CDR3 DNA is TGTGCCAGTAGTGGCCAAAGAGGAGTTCCCAATGAGCAGTTCTTC. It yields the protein CASSGQRGVPNEQFF.